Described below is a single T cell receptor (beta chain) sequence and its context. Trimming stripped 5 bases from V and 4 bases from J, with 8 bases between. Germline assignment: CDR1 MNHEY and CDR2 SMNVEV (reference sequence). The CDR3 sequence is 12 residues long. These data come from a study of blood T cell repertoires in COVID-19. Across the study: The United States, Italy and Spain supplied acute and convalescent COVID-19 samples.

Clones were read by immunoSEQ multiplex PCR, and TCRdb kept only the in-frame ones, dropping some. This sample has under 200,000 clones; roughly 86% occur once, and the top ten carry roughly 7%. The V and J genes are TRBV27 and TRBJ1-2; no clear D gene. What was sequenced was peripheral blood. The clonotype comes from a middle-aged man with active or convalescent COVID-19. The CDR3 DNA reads TGTGCCAGCAGTAAGAACTCCTATGGCTACACCTTC. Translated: CASSKNSYGYTF.